This TCR beta chain was captured by sequencing in a study (dated by TCRdb to the mid-2010s). CDR1 and CDR2 (SEHNR, FQNEAQ) derive from the germline V gene (reference sequence). The CDR3, from cysteine to phenylalanine, totals 15 residues. The CDR3 DNA has 45 bases and is translated from base 1. V is trimmed back by 5 bases and J by 4 bases, and the junction contains 8 bases that no gene match accounts for. Receptors were amplified or captured by RT-PCR. The instrument given in TCRdb is Illumina MiSeq. TCRdb reprocessed the public reads (quality trimming at Q25 with fastp, clone calling with MiXCR) and kept in-frame beta chains. Each CDR3 protein appears once, grouped with its most common genes and DNA. The sample includes about 680,000 distinct CDR3 sequences, with 13% to 15% observed a single time. In total, the top ten clones hold roughly 3.9% of the sample. As for this clonotype: No antigen is known for it. Per-base quality was not reported, and no clone a single base away is much larger than it.

This TCR came from a female donor in good health, serving as a healthy control. This receptor chain uses TRBV7-9 and TRBJ2-1; 7 bases in the middle match TRBD2. Sequences were obtained from memory CD4+ T cells from blood. DNA sequence: TGTGCCAGCAGCCCAACGGGGGGAACATACAATGAGCAGTTCTTC. Its translation reads: CASSPTGGTYNEQFF.